The following is a T cell receptor (beta chain) sequence with its context. The sort gate was single viable CD3+CD4+CD8-CD45RO+ cells for memory CD4+ T cells. Serum IgG to CMV pp150, pp28, p38 and p52 defined serostatus. The data are from a study of memory CD4+ T cells and cytomegalovirus serostatus. The CDR3 is 11 residues long. V gave up 7 bases and J gave up 10 bases, with 14 bases separating them. Germline V gives CDR1 SGHKS, CDR2 YYEKEE (reference sequence). TCRdb's copy holds only in-frame clones and misses some; the assay was immunoSEQ multiplex PCR. The profile shows approximately 46,000 clones, 79% of them singletons.

What was sequenced was memory CD4+ T cells from blood. This clonotype was obtained from an adult in good health and CMV-seronegative. The V gene is TRBV5-5, the J gene TRBJ1-1, with D perhaps matching TRBD1 (6 bases). The CDR3, as DNA: TGTGCCAGCGAGGGGGAGTTGTTAGCTTTCTTT. Encoded protein: CASEGELLAFF.